This passage covers 10 T cell receptor beta chains from one sample sequenced in a study of cytomegalovirus exposure and HLA in healthy donors. Clones were sequenced by immunoSEQ multiplex PCR, and TCRdb holds only the in-frame ones, with some missing. Among some 170,000 clones listed, 84% were seen once. Sequencing used PBMCs. The receptors come from a man aged 30-40 years in good health and CMV-seropositive.

In nucleotides, the CDR3 is TGTGCCAGCAGCTTAGGTCGGGGACCGACTAGCGGTTACAATGAGCAGTTCTTC. Translation: CASSLGRGPTSGYNEQFF. The genes are TRBV7-9 and TRBJ2-1; TRBD2 agrees at 9 bases. J lost 4 bases, V lost 1 base, and 11 bases had no gene match. This CDR3 contains 18 residues. From germline, CDR1 is SEHNR and CDR2 FQNEAQ (reference sequence).

This clone is a singleton in its sample. The chain employs TRBV5-5 and TRBJ1-5; possibly TRBD1 for D (6 bases). V lost 4 bases, J lost 2 bases, and 13 bases lay in between. Germline CDR1 is SGHKS and CDR2 is YYEKEE (reference sequence). The CDR3 length is 15 residues. The CDR3 DNA sequence: TGTGCCAGCAGCCGATTCCGACAGGGCAATCAGCCCCAGCATTTT. Protein: CASSRFRQGNQPQHF.

CDR3 in DNA: TGTGCCAGCAGTTACTCGACAGGGGATGGCTACACCTTC. The encoded protein is CASSYSTGDGYTF. The V call is TRBV6-6, the J call TRBJ1-2; 8 bases match TRBD1. The CDR3 spans 13 residues. Unmatched junction bases numbered 0, after V lost 0 bases and J lost 6 bases. Germline V gene sequence: CDR1 MNHNY, CDR2 SVGAGI (reference sequence).

This chain connects TRBV19 to TRBJ1-1, with 9 bases matching TRBD1. Looked up from germline, CDR1 is LNHDA and CDR2 is SQIVND (reference sequence). This CDR3 spans 14 amino acids. The junction had 7 bases not matched to a gene; V was cut back by 5 bases and J by 6 bases. The CDR3 protein is CASSVTGGTAEAFF. The CDR3 nucleotides read TGTGCCAGTAGTGTGACAGGGGGAACGGCTGAAGCTTTCTTT.

This clone was counted between two and nine times. This chain joins TRBV18 and TRBJ2-5; maybe TRBD2 (5 bases). CDR3 length: 14 amino acids. Trimming removed 0 bases at V and 5 bases at J, with 10 bases between. Germline values: CDR1 KGHSH, CDR2 LQKENI. In nucleotides, the CDR3 is TGTGCCAGCTCACCACCGGAGGCAGTCGAGACCCAGTACTTC. As protein: CASSPPEAVETQYF.

CDR3 nucleotide sequence: TGTGCCAGCAGTTACTCTGACAGGGGCGGCACTGAAGCTTTCTTT. Residues: CASSYSDRGGTEAFF. The chain is built from TRBV6-5 and TRBJ1-1, with 8 positions matching TRBD1. The CDR3 sequence is 15 residues long. The trim removed 0 bases at V and 4 bases at J, leaving 4 bases unmatched. Germline assignment: CDR1 MNHEY and CDR2 SVGAGI.

This chain links TRBV9 with TRBJ1-2, with 7 bases that match TRBD1. Trimming removed 0 bases from V and 2 bases from J; junction bases left unmatched: 7. The germline V gene encodes CDR1 SGDLS and CDR2 YYNGEE. CDR3 length: 16 amino acids. CDR3 in amino acids: CASSVEEGQLNYGYTF. The CDR3 DNA sequence: TGTGCCAGCAGCGTAGAAGAGGGACAGCTAAACTATGGCTACACCTTC.

The rearrangement joins TRBV6-5 to TRBJ2-1, with 8 bases that match TRBD1. Germline-derived CDR1 and CDR2 are MNHEY and SVGAGI. This CDR3 region has 15 residues. V gave up 5 bases and J gave up 5 bases; unmatched junction bases: 8. The CDR3 region is CASSTRTGSHNEQFF. The DNA of the CDR3 is TGTGCCAGCAGTACCCGGACAGGGAGCCACAATGAGCAGTTCTTC.

The chain links TRBV2 to TRBJ1-3; 7 bases align to TRBD1. In germline, CDR1 is SNHLY, CDR2 FYNNEI. The CDR3 spans 17 residues. The V gene end was trimmed by 8 bases and the J gene end by 0 bases; junction bases not matched to a gene: 13. The CDR3 sequence: CASGRDSQLISGNTIYF. CDR3 DNA sequence: TGTGCCAGCGGTCGGGACAGCCAGTTGATCTCTGGAAACACCATATATTTT.

The rearrangement joins TRBV5-5 to TRBJ2-7; 9 bases match TRBD1. Germline CDR1 and CDR2: SGHKS and YYEKEE (reference sequence). The CDR3 consists of 14 residues. After removal of 3 bases from V and 6 bases from J, the junction contained 7 bases not matched to a gene. Here the CDR3 DNA reads TGTGCCAGCAGCTCCTGGACAGGGGAGGGCGAGCAGTACTTC. Its translation is CASSSWTGEGEQYF.